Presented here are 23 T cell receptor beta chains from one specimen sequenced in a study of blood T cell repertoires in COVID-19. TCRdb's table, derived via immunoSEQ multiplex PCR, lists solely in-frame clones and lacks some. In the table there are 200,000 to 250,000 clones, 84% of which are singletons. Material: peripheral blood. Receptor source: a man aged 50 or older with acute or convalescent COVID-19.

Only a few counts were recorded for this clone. In DNA form, the CDR3 reads TGTGCCAGTTCGGGGGGCAACATGAACACTGAAGCTTTCTTT. It encodes CASSGGNMNTEAFF. The V gene is TRBV27, the J gene TRBJ1-1; D perhaps matches TRBD1 (6 bases). CDR1 MNHEY and CDR2 SMNVEV come from the germline V gene (reference sequence). The length of the CDR3 is 14 residues. Trimming shortened V by 9 bases and J by 0 bases, and 14 bases separated the two germline ends.

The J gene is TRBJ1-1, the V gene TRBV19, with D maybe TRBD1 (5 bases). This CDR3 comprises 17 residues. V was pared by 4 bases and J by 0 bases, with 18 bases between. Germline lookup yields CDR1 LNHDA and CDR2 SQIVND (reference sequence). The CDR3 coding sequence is TGTGCCAGTAGTAGAGGATTGGGGCGGCGAATGAACACTGAAGCTTTCTTT. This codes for CASSRGLGRRMNTEAFF.

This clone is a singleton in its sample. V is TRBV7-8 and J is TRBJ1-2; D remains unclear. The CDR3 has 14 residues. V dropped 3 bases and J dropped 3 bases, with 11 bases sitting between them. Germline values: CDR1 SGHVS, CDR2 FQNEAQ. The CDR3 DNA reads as TGTGCCAGCAGCTTTTCTTTAGTTGACTATGGCTACACCTTC. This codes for CASSFSLVDYGYTF. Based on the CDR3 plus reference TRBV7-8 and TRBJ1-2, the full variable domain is GAGVSQSPRYKVAKRGQDVALRCDPISGHVSLFWYQQALGQGPEFLTYFQNEAQLDKSGLPSDRFFAERPEGSVSTLKIQRTQQEDSAVYLCASSFSLVDYGYTFGSGTRLTVV.

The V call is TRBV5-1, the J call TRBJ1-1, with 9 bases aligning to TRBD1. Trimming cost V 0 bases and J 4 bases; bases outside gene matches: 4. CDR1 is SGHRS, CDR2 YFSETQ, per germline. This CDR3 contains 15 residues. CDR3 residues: CASSLAGQGSTEAFF. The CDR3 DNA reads TGCGCCAGCAGCTTGGCCGGACAGGGGTCCACTGAAGCTTTCTTT. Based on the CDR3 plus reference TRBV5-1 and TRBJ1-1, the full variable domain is KAGVTQTPRYLIKTRGQQVTLSCSPISGHRSVSWYQQTPGQGLQFLFEYFSETQRNKGNFPGRFSGRQFSNSRSEMNVSTLELGDSALYLCASSLAGQGSTEAFFGQGTRLTVV.

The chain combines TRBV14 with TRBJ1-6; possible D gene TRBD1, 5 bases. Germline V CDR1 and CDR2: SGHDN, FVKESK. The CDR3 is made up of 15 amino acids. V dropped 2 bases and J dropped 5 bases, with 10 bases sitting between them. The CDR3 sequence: CASSQWAGNNSPLHF. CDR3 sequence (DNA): TGTGCCAGCAGCCAATGGGCAGGGAATAATTCACCCCTCCACTTT.

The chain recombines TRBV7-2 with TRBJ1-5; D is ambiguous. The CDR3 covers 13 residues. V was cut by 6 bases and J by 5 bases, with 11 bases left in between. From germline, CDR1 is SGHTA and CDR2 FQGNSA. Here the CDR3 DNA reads TGTGCCAGCAGTCGAGGGCCCGATCAGCCCCAGCATTTT. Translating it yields CASSRGPDQPQHF.

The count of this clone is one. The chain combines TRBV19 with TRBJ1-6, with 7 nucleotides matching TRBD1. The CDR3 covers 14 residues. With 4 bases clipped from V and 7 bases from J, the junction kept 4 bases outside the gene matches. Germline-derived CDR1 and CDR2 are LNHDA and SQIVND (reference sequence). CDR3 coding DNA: TGTGCCAGTAGTACCGACAGGGAAAATTCACCCCTCCACTTT. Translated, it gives CASSTDRENSPLHF.

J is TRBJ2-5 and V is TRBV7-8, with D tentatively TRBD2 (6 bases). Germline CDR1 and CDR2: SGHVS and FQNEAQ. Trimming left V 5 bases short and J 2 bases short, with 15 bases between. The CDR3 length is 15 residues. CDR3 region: CASSLGTSRQETQYF. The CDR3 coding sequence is TGTGCCAGCAGCCTGGGGACTTCAAGGCAAGAGACCCAGTACTTC.

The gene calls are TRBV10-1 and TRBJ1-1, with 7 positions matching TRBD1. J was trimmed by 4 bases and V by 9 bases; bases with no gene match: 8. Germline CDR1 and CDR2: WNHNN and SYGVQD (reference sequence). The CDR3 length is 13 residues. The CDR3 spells CASSGQLSTEAFF. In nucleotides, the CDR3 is TGCGCCAGTTCGGGACAGCTAAGCACTGAAGCTTTCTTT.

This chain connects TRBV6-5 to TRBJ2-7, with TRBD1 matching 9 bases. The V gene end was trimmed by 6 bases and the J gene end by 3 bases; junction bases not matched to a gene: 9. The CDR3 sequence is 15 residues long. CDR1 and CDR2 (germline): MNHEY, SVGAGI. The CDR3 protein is CASRYRDREFYEQYF. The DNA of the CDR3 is TGTGCCAGCAGGTACCGGGACAGGGAGTTCTACGAGCAGTACTTC.

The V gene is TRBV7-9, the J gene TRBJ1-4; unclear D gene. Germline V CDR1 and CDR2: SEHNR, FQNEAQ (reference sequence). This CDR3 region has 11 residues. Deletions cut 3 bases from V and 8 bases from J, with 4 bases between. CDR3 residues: CASSFQEKLFF. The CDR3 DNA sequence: TGTGCCAGCAGCTTTCAAGAAAAACTGTTTTTT.

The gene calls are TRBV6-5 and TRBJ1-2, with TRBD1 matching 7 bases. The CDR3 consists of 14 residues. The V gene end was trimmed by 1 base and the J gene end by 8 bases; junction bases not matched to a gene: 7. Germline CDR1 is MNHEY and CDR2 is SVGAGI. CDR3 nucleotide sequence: TGTGCCAGCAGTTACTTAGGAGGGGGCCAGGGCTACACCTTC. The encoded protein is CASSYLGGGQGYTF.

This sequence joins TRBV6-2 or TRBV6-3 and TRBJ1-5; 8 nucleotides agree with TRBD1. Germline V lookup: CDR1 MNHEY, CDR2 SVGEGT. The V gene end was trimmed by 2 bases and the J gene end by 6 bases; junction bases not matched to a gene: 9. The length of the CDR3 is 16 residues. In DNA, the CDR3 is TGTGCCAGCAGTTACCACGACAGGGGCGATGGTCAGCCCCAGCATTTT. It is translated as CASSYHDRGDGQPQHF.

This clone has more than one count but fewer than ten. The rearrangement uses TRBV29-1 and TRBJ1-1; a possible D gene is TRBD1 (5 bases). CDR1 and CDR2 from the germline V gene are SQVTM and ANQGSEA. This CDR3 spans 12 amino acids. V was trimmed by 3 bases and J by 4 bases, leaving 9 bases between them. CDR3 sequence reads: CSVDREITEAFF. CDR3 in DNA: TGCAGCGTTGACAGGGAAATCACTGAAGCTTTCTTT.

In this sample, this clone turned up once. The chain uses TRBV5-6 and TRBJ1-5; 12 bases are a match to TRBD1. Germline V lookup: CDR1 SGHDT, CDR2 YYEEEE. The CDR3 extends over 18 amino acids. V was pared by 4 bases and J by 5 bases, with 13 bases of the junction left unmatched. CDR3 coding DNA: TGTGCCAGCAGCAGTGCCTCGGGACAGGGGGCAGGTTATCAGCCCCAGCATTTT. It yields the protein CASSSASGQGAGYQPQHF.

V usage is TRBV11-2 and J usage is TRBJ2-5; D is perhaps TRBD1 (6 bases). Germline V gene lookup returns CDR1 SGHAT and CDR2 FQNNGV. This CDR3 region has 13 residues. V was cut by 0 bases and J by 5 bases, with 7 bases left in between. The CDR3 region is CASSLDRGETQYF. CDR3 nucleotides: TGTGCCAGCAGCTTAGATAGGGGGGAGACCCAGTACTTC. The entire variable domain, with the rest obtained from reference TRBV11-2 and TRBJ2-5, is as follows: EAGVAQSPRYKIIEKRQSVAFWCNPISGHATLYWYQQILGQGPKLLIQFQNNGVVDDSQLPKDRFSAERLKGVDSTLKIQPAKLEDSAVYLCASSLDRGETQYFGPGTRLLVL.

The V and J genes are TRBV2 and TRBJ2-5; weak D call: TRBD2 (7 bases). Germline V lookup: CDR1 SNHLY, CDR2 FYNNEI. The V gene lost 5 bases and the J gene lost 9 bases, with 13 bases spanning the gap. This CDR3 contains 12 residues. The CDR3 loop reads CASSWDGGPQYF. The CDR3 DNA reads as TGTGCCAGCAGTTGGGACGGGGGGCCCCAGTACTTC.

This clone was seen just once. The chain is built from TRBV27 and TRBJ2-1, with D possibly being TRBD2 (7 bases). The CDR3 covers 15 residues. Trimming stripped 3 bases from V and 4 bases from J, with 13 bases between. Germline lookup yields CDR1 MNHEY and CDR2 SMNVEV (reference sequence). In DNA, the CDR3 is TGTGCCAGCAGTTTCTACGGGGGGCAGTACAATGAGCAGTTCTTC. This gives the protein CASSFYGGQYNEQFF.

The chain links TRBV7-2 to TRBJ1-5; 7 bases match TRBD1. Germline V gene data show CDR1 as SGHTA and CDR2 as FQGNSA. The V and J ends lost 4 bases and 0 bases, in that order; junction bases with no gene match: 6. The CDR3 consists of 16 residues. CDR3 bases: TGTGCCAGCAGCTGGGGGACAGCCACTAGCAATCAGCCCCAGCATTTT. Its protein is CASSWGTATSNQPQHF.

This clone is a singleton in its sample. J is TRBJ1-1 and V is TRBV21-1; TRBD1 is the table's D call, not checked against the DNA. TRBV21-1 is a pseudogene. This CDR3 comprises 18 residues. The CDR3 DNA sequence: TGTGCCAGCAGCACCCACGGACAGGGGGCCCGTCAATCGACTGAAGCTTTCTTT. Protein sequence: CASSTHGQGARQSTEAFF.

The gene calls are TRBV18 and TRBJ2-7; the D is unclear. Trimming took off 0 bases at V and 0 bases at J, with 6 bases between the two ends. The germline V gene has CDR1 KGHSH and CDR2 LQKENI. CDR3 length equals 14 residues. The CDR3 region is CASSPPATSYEQYF. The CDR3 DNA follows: TGTGCCAGCTCACCACCAGCCACCTCCTACGAGCAGTACTTC.

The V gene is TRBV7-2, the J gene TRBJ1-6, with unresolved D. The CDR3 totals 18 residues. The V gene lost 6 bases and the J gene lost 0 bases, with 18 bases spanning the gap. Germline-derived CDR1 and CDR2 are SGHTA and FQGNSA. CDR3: CASSPMWGGDSYNSPLHF. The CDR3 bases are TGTGCCAGCAGTCCAATGTGGGGAGGAGACTCCTATAATTCACCCCTCCACTTT.

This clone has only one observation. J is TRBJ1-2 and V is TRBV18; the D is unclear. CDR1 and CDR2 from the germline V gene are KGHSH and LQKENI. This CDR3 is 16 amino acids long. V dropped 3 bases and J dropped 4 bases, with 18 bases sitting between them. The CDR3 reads CASSPMRLDSSYGYTF. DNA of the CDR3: TGTGCCAGCTCACCCATGCGCTTGGACTCAAGCTATGGCTACACCTTC. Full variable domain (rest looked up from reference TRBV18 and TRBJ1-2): NAGVMQNPRHLVRRRGQEARLRCSPMKGHSHVYWYRQLPEEGLKFMVYLQKENIIDESGMPKERFSAEFPKEGPSILRIQQVVRGDSAAYFCASSPMRLDSSYGYTFGSGTRLTVV.